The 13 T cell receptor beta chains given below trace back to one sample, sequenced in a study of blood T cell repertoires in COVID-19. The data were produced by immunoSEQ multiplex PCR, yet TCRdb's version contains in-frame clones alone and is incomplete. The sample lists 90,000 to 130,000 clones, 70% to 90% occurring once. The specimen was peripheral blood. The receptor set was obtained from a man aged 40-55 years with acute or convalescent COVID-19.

CDR3 sequence: CSVAGPTQGAEFF. In nucleotides, the CDR3 is TGCAGCGTCGCCGGCCCCACACAGGGGGCTGAGTTCTTC. The gene calls are TRBV29-1 and TRBJ2-1, with 9 bases lining up with TRBD1. The V gene end was trimmed by 6 bases and the J gene end by 14 bases; junction bases not matched to a gene: 14. This CDR3 comprises 13 residues. CDR1 and CDR2 from the germline V gene are SQVTM and ANQGSEA.

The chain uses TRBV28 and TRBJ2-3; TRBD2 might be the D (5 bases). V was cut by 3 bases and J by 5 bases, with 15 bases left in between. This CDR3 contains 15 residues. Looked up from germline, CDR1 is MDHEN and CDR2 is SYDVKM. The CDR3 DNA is TGTGCCAGCAGTTTTTGGGGAGTAAAGGGAGATACGCAGTATTTT. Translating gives CASSFWGVKGDTQYF. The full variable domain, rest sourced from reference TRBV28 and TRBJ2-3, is DVKVTQSSRYLVKRTGEKVFLECVQDMDHENMFWYRQDPGLGLRLIYFSYDVKMKEKGDIPEGYSVSREKKERFSLILESASTNQTSMYLCASSFWGVKGDTQYFGPGTRLTVL.

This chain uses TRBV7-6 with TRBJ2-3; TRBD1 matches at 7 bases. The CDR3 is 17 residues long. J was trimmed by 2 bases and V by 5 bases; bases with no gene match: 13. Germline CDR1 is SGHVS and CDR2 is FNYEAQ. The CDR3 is CASSLPYFGQDTDTQYF. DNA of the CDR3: TGTGCCAGCAGCCTCCCGTATTTTGGACAGGACACAGATACGCAGTATTTT.

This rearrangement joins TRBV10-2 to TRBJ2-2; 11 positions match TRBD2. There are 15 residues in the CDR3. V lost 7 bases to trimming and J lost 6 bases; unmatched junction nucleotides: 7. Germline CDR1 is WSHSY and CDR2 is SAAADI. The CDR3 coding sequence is TGCGCCAGCACCAAATTAGCGGGGGGGCCCGGGGAGCTGTTTTTT. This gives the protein CASTKLAGGPGELFF.

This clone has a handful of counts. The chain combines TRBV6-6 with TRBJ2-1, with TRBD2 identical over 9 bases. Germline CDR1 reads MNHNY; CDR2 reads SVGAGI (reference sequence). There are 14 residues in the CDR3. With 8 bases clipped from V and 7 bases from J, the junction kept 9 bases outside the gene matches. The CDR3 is CASSNSGSLNEQFF. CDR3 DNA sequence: TGTGCCAGCTCCAATAGCGGGAGCCTTAATGAGCAGTTCTTC.

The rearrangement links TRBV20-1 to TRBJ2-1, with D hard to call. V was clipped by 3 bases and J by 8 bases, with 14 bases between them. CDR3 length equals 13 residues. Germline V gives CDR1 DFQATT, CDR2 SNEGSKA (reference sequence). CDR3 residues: CSASRNQIDEQFF. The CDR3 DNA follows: TGCAGTGCTAGTAGAAATCAGATTGATGAGCAGTTCTTC.

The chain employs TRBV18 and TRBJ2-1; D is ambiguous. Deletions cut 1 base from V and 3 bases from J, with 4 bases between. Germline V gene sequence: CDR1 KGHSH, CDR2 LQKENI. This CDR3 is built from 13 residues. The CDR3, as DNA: TGTGCCAGCTCACCACTAAACTACAATGAGCAGTTCTTC. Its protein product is CASSPLNYNEQFF.

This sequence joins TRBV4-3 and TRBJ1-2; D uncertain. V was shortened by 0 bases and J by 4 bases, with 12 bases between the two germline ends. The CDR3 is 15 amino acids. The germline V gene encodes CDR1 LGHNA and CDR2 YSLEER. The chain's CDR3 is CASSQDTVPIYGYTF. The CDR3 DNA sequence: TGCGCCAGCAGCCAAGATACAGTACCGATCTATGGCTACACCTTC.

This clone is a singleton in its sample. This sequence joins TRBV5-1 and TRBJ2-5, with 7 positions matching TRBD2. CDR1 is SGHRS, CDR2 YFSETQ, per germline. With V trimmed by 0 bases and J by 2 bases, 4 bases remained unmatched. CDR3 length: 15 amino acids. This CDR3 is CASSLAGGPQETQYF. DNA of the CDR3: TGCGCCAGCAGCTTGGCGGGAGGCCCACAAGAGACCCAGTACTTC.

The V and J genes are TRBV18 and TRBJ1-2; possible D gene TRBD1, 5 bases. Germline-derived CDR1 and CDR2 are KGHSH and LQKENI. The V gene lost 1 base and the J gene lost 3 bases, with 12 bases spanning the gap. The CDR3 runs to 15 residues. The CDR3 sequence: CASSPRQRGDYGYTF. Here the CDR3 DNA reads TGTGCCAGCTCACCACGACAAAGGGGCGACTATGGCTACACCTTC.

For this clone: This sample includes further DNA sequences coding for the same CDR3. CDR3 nucleotides: TGTGCCAGCAGTTTAGGCGGGAGCTCCTACAATGAGCAGTTCTTC. Translation: CASSLGGSSYNEQFF. The chain combines TRBV27 with TRBJ2-1; 7 nucleotides align to TRBD2. The CDR3 extends over 15 amino acids. Germline CDR1 is MNHEY and CDR2 is SMNVEV (reference sequence). The junction had 1 base not matched to a gene; V was cut back by 2 bases and J by 0 bases.

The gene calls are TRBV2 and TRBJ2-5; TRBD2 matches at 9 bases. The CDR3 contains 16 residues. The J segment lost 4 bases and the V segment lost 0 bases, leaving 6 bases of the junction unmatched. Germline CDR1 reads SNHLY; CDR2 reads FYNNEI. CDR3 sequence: CASSEAGVAGVETQYF. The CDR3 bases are TGTGCCAGCAGTGAAGCGGGGGTAGCGGGAGTAGAGACCCAGTACTTC.

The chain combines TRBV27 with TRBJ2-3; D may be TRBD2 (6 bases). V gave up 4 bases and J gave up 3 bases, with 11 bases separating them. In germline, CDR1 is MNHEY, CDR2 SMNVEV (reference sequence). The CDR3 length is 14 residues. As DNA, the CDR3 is TGTGCCAGCAGTTGGGGGAGCGGGACAGATACGCAGTATTTT. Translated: CASSWGSGTDTQYF.